This T cell receptor beta chain was recorded in a study of Ad26.COV2.S vaccination and SARS-CoV-2 variants. The data were produced by immunoSEQ multiplex PCR, yet TCRdb's version contains in-frame clones alone and is incomplete. The sample has about 480,000 clones, approximately 90% seen once. Treatment here: 15 to 20 received Ad26.COV2.S at low or high dose, single or two shots; several received placebo; per-sample allocation not given. The samples date from day 63 after the first vaccine or placebo injection. The sequencing used peripheral blood, collected in a trial of Ad26.COV2.S vaccine versus placebo. This TCR derives from a person aged 18-65 years who received the Ad26.COV2.S COVID-19 vaccine or a placebo.

The CDR3: CASSGPGLAGGVKNIQYF. Here the CDR3 DNA reads TGTGCCAGCAGTGGACCCGGACTAGCGGGAGGAGTCAAAAACATTCAGTACTTC. The chain couples TRBV28 to TRBJ2-4, with TRBD2 identical over 14 bases. Germline V CDR1 and CDR2: MDHEN, SYDVKM. The CDR3 runs to 18 residues. J gave up 3 bases and V 5 bases, and 9 bases lay outside the gene matches.